This TCR beta chain was sequenced during a study of long-term antiretroviral therapy in people with HIV. It was version v3.0 of the immunoSEQ assay that was run at survey level. The repertoire was sequenced with immunoSEQ multiplex PCR; TCRdb's copy has only in-frame clones and lacks some. The data contain some 27,000 clones, about 83% of them singletons. CDR1 is SGHDT and CDR2 is YYEEEE in the germline V gene. The CDR3 sequence is 12 residues long. V was shortened by 0 bases and J by 4 bases, with 4 bases between the two germline ends. The chain uses TRBV5-6 and TRBJ1-1; D is uncertain. The sample was unsorted PBMCs, taken 4.7 to 5 years after starting antiretroviral therapy. The sequence derives from a middle-aged man with HIV. CDR3: CASSLGVTEAFF. CDR3 DNA: TGTGCCAGCAGCTTGGGAGTCACTGAAGCTTTCTTT.